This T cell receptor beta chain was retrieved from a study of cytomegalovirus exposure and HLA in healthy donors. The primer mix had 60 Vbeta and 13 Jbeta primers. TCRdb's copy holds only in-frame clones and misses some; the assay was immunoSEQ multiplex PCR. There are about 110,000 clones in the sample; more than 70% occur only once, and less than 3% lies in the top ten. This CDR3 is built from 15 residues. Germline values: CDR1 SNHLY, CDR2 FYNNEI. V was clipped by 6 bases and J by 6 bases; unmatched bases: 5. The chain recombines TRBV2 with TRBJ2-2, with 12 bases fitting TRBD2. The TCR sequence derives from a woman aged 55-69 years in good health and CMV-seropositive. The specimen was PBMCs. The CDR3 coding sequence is TGTGCCAGCAGGAAACTAGCGGGAGGTGCCGGGGAGCTGTTTTTT. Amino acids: CASRKLAGGAGELFF.